The 14 T cell receptor beta chains reported below all come from one sample, sequenced in a study of HIV-infected patients and healthy controls. All unsorted peripheral T cells were captured because whole blood was used without fractionation. Alpha and beta constant-region primers primed reverse transcription of about 500 ng RNA. Alpha and beta chain libraries were made separately by chain-specific third strand synthesis with multiplexing indices. TCRdb analysed the 5' RACE reads with MiXCR anew, one entry per CDR3 protein. Seen here are roughly 8,100 distinct CDR3 sequences, around 8.6% observed once, and the top ten hold around 9.9%. The sequencing here drew on blood, taken before antiretroviral therapy. These receptors all stem from an adult with HIV infection.

This clonotype was counted many times. V usage is TRBV27 and J usage is TRBJ2-7; D is unresolved. Per germline, CDR1 MNHEY and CDR2 SMNVEV (reference sequence). V was trimmed by 5 bases and J by 2 bases, leaving 13 bases between them. CDR3 length: 14 amino acids. The CDR3 here is CASSPTLGAYEQYF. CDR3 in DNA: TGTGCCAGCAGTCCCACCCTTGGGGCCTACGAGCAGTACTTC.

Judged by abundance, this clonotype is medium-sized. This sequence joins TRBV12-3 or TRBV12-4 and TRBJ2-3; 7 bases fit TRBD1. After removal of 4 bases from V and 5 bases from J, the junction contained 3 bases not matched to a gene. This CDR3 region has 13 residues. The CDR3 sequence: CASSSYRGDTQYF. The CDR3 DNA sequence: TGTGCCAGCAGTTCCTACAGGGGAGATACGCAGTATTTT.

V usage is TRBV18 and J usage is TRBJ1-3, with TRBD1 as a possible D gene (5 bases). Germline-derived CDR1 and CDR2 are KGHSH and LQKENI. The CDR3 length is 13 residues. Trimming cost V 2 bases and J 9 bases, with 11 bases left between them. DNA for the CDR3: TGTGCCAGCTCACCAATGGGGGAAAGCACCATATATTTT. It specifies CASSPMGESTIYF. The full variable domain, its missing parts supplied by reference TRBV18 and TRBJ1-3, is NAGVMQNPRHLVRRRGQEARLRCSPMKGHSHVYWYRQLPEEGLKFMVYLQKENIIDESGMPKERFSAEFPKEGPSILRIQQVVRGDSAAYFCASSPMGESTIYFGEGSWLTVV.

In this sample, this clonotype turned up many times. This sequence joins TRBV25-1 and TRBJ1-4, with D unclear. From germline, CDR1 is MGHDK and CDR2 SYGVNS. CDR3 size: 15 residues. Trimming removed 8 bases at V and 7 bases at J, with 20 bases between. CDR3 nucleotide sequence: TGTGCCAGCGAACCATCGGCCCTCCGGGGTGAAAAACTGTTTTTT. Amino acid sequence: CASEPSALRGEKLFF.

Judged by abundance, this clonotype is medium-sized (0.01 to 0.1%). V and J are TRBV2 and TRBJ1-1, with 9 nucleotides matching TRBD1. Germline trimming cut 2 bases from V and 4 bases from J; bases unmatched to any gene: 5. This CDR3 comprises 15 residues. From germline, CDR1 is SNHLY and CDR2 FYNNEI. This chain's CDR3 is CASSETSTGGTEAFF. CDR3 DNA sequence: TGTGCCAGCAGTGAAACCTCGACAGGGGGCACTGAAGCTTTCTTT. The full variable domain, completed using reference TRBV2 and TRBJ1-1, is EPEVTQTPSHQVTQMGQEVILRCVPISNHLYFYWYRQILGQKVEFLVSFYNNEISEKSEIFDDQFSVERPDGSNFTLKIRSTKLEDSAMYFCASSETSTGGTEAFFGQGTRLTVV.

This clonotype is termed medium-sized. The CDR3 loop is CASSYFKTGSIDNEQFF. The CDR3 DNA reads as TGTGCCAGCAGTTATTTCAAGACAGGGTCTATAGACAATGAGCAGTTCTTC. This chain joins TRBV6-2 or TRBV6-3 and TRBJ2-1; 7 positions agree with TRBD1. Trimming at V came to 3 bases and at J to 5 bases, leaving 13 bases not matched to a gene. CDR3 size: 17 residues. Germline assignment: CDR1 MNHEY and CDR2 SVGEGT.

Ten or more counts support this clonotype. The chain joins TRBV20-1 to TRBJ2-5, with TRBD2 matching 14 bases. CDR1 DFQATT and CDR2 SNEGSKA come from the germline V gene (reference sequence). The V gene end was trimmed by 0 bases and the J gene end by 6 bases; junction bases not matched to a gene: 9. The CDR3 runs to 17 residues. The CDR3 here is CSARDYGTSGGVQTQYF. Written as DNA, the CDR3 is TGCAGTGCTAGAGATTACGGGACTAGCGGGGGTGTTCAGACCCAGTACTTC.

This clonotype was seen ten or more times. The chain employs TRBV24-1 and TRBJ2-1, with D uncertain. Trimming removed 2 bases at V and 6 bases at J, with 1 base between. This CDR3 is 11 amino acids long. Germline V gene lookup returns CDR1 KGHDR and CDR2 SFDVKD. This chain's CDR3 is CATSDSNEQFF. CDR3 sequence (DNA): TGTGCCACCAGTGATTCCAATGAGCAGTTCTTC.

The sample holds a few counts of this clonotype. The chain employs TRBV2 and TRBJ1-5; D unclear. The CDR3 spans 13 residues. The V and J ends lost 7 bases and 0 bases respectively, with 7 bases between them. CDR1 and CDR2 (germline): SNHLY, FYNNEI. CDR3 sequence (DNA): TGTGCCAGCATGAGAGATAGCAATCAGCCCCAGCATTTT. Protein: CASMRDSNQPQHF.

This clonotype was detected ten times or more. The chain employs TRBV7-3 and TRBJ1-1; D is perhaps TRBD1 (5 bases). Germline CDR1 and CDR2: SGHTA and FQGTGA. V was trimmed by 0 bases and J by 3 bases, leaving 8 bases between them. The CDR3 covers 14 residues. The DNA for the CDR3 is TGTGCCAGCAGCTTAACCGGGGCGGACACTGAAGCTTTCTTT. This gives the protein CASSLTGADTEAFF.

The chain couples TRBV20-1 to TRBJ2-1; the match to TRBD2 covers 8 bases. The CDR3 runs to 16 residues. Germline V gene sequence: CDR1 DFQATT, CDR2 SNEGSKA (reference sequence). Unmatched junction bases numbered 16, after V lost 6 bases and J lost 6 bases. The CDR3 loop is CSAPELERGLGNEQFF. CDR3 nucleotides: TGCAGTGCCCCCGAATTGGAGCGGGGGTTAGGCAATGAGCAGTTCTTC.

At least ten counts were recorded for this clonotype. The chain employs TRBV28 and TRBJ1-4; TRBD1 matches at 7 bases. The J segment lost 2 bases and the V segment lost 3 bases, leaving 6 bases of the junction unmatched. There are 16 residues in the CDR3. In germline, CDR1 is MDHEN, CDR2 SYDVKM. CDR3 in amino acids: CASSFLEGATNEKLFF. The CDR3, as DNA: TGTGCCAGCAGTTTCCTGGAGGGGGCCACTAATGAAAAACTGTTTTTT. The variable domain in full, completed from reference TRBV28 and TRBJ1-4, reads DVKVTQSSRYLVKRTGEKVFLECVQDMDHENMFWYRQDPGLGLRLIYFSYDVKMKEKGDIPEGYSVSREKKERFSLILESASTNQTSMYLCASSFLEGATNEKLFFGSGTQLSVL.

Sample share makes this clonotype medium-sized. The V and J genes are TRBV29-1 and TRBJ2-5, with TRBD2 matching over 13 bases. V lost 7 bases and J lost 4; bases outside the gene matches: 9. This CDR3 is built from 15 residues. Germline V gene data show CDR1 as SQVTM and CDR2 as ANQGSEA. The CDR3 DNA follows: TGCAGCGCCGAGGGACTAGCGGGGCGAGGAGAGACCCAGTACTTC. Its protein product is CSAEGLAGRGETQYF.

The V call is TRBV7-2, the J call TRBJ2-5; the D is unclear. There are 14 residues in the CDR3. CDR1 and CDR2 from the germline V gene are SGHTA and FQGNSA. Between the trimmed V and J ends, which lost 5 bases and 2 bases, there was a span of 12 bases. The CDR3 loop is CASSIFEKQETQYF. As DNA, the CDR3 is TGTGCCAGCAGCATCTTCGAGAAACAAGAGACCCAGTACTTC.